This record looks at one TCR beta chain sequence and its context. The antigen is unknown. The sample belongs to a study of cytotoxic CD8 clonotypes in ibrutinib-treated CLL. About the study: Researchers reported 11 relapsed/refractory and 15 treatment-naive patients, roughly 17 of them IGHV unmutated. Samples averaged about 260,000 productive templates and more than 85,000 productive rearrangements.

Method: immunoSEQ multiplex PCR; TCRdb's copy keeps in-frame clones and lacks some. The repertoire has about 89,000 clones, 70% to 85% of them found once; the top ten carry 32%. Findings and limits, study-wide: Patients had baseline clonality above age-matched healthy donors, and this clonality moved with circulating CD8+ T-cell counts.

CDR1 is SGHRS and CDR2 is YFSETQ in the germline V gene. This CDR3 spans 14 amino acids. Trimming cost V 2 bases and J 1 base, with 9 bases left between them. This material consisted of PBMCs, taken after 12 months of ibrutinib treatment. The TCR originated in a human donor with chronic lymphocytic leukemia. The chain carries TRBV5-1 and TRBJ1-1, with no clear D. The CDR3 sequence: CASSFGQENTEAFF. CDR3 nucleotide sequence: TGCGCCAGCAGCTTTGGGCAGGAGAACACTGAAGCTTTCTTT.